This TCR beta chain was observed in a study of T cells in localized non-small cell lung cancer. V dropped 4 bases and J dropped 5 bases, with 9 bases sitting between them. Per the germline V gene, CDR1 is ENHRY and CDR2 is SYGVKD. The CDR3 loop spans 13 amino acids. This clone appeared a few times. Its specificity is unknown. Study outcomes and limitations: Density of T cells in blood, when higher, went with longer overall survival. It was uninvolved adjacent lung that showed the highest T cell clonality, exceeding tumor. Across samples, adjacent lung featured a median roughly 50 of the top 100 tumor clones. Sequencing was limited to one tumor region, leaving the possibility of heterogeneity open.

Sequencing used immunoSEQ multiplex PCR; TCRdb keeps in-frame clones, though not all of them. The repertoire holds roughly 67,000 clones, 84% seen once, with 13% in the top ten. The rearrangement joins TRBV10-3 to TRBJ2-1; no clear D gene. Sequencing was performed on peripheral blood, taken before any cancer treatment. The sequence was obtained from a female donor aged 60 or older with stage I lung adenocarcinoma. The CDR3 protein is CAISVAFDNEQFF. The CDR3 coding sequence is TGTGCCATCAGTGTGGCTTTCGACAATGAGCAGTTCTTC.